This T cell receptor beta chain was captured by sequencing in a study of shared clonotypes between healthy human individuals (dated by TCRdb to 2019 to 2021). In terms of the full investigation: The cohort included three men and a couple of women between 18 and 49 years of age. For each donor, CD4 naive and CD4 memory were each run on three plates, CD8 naive on two plates, and CD8 memory on one plate. The study deeply sequenced blood TCR repertoires of several healthy adults to estimate repertoire size and the extent of clonotype sharing between individuals. Libraries were prepared and TCR repertoires were sequenced by different laboratories using diverse techniques, in order to increase sequencing depth and limit assay-specific biases. Per donor, leukapheresis produced somewhere between about 0.9 and 9.5 billion PBMCs.

In its sample, this clone was seen many times. Its antigen is currently not known. Qualities for individual bases were not recorded, and no much larger clone is one base off. Other DNA variants within this sample encode the same CDR3. The investigation overall reported the following: When a few donors were compared, the shared fraction of clonotypes was around 4.6% for naive CD4, roughly 3.3% for naive CD8, 2.3% for memory CD4, and 0.35% to 0.4% for memory CD8. Clonotypes shared by all four sorted-subset donors showed higher generation probabilities than non-shared clonotypes. The small number of donors limited the genetic and exposure-history diversity represented. Based on pairwise subsampling, the degree of clonotype sharing among donors was expected to be affected by sequencing depth. Even with the large sequencing depth, rarefaction of the sorted-subset datasets indicated that sequencing was incomplete. Larger estimated clonotype richness was generally found for naive subsets than for memory subsets. Sampling was restricted to blood, and TCR repertoires in tissues likely differ from the TCR repertoires found in blood.

The donors were healthy, HIV-negative adults with no recently reported acute infections or vaccinations. Every donor was a Caucasian adult living in Nashville, Tennessee, USA. Magnetic negative selection was used to enrich CD4+ T cells, after which naive cells were positively selected on CD45RA and the negative fraction became the memory subset. Blood was collected by leukapheresis, and PBMCs were isolated by Ficoll-Histopaque density gradient centrifugation and then cryopreserved in liquid nitrogen vapor phase. Purity and quantity of every magnetically sorted T cell population were checked by analytical flow cytometry. Each sorted fraction had its genomic DNA isolated and then quantified by UV absorbance on a Nanodrop 2000c. V lost 0 bases and J lost 5 bases, and the count of bases not matched to a germline gene is 4. Measured from the cysteine to the phenylalanine, the CDR3 is 15 residues long. Just the 45-base CDR3 DNA is kept, in frame starting at base 1. The germline V gene provides CDR1 SGHRS and CDR2 YFSETQ.

Using the deep immunoSEQ assay, multiplex PCR amplified TCR CDR3 regions from genomic DNA. Extracted genomic DNA from each cell subset was spread evenly across all wells of several immunoSEQ 96-well plates, with each plate serving as a replicate. Each replicate PCR for sorted subsets received about 210 ng genomic DNA, equal to about 30,000 T cell genomes. Purified libraries were measured with a Qubit 3.0 fluorometer, size-checked on a Bioanalyzer 2100, and measured again with the KAPA Library Quantification kit. A separate single-read 150-cycle Illumina NextSeq 550 flow cell was used to sequence each immunoSEQ 96-well plate. The original pipeline was this. Because only junctional sequences without quality scores were contained in the immunoSEQ output, filtering matching that applied to full-length reads could not be performed. To assign V/J genes and CDR3, sequences were annotated using PyIR, a Python wrapper for IgBLAST v1.9, with IMGT germline references. Reads with weak V/J assignments (E-value above 1e-6), missing CDR3, stop codons, out-of-frame junctions, or ambiguous translated residues were removed. A V3J clonotype was defined by an identical inferred V gene, J gene, and CDR3 amino acid sequence. Percentage overlap between repertoires was computed as shared unique clonotypes divided by the size of the smaller repertoire. RTK rarefaction, the Chao1 estimator, and Recon v2.1 estimates of unobserved clonotypes were used to assess repertoire richness. OLGA was used to compute generation probabilities for all TCRbeta clonotypes that the gDNA method yielded from a few donors. TCRdb's version of the immuneACCESS table is confined to in-frame rearrangements and falls short of the full clone set. An unresolved V gene accounts for under half of the shortfall where checked; the remainder is of unknown origin. The DNA gave D and trimming, while V, J and clone size come from that table. The sample records almost 750,000 clones, 55% to 80% of which are singletons. Approximately 2% of the sample lies in the top ten.

This receptor was identified in a woman under 40 in good health. Recombination joined TRBV5-1 with TRBJ1-4, with 7 bases in between that match TRBD1. The sequenced material came from memory CD4+ T cells sorted from blood. Taken with the paper, the label for cell subset or site translates to: CD45RA-negative fraction. CDR3 loop: CASSLGDRDNEKLFF. The sequenced DNA is TGCGCCAGCAGCTTGGGCGACAGGGACAATGAAAAACTGTTTTTT. With the portions outside the CDR3 filled from the reference TRBV5-1 and TRBJ1-4 genes, the complete variable region becomes KAGVTQTPRYLIKTRGQQVTLSCSPISGHRSVSWYQQTPGQGLQFLFEYFSETQRNKGNFPGRFSGRQFSNSRSEMNVSTLELGDSALYLCASSLGDRDNEKLFFGSGTQLSVL.